A single sample gave rise to the 25 T cell receptor beta chains below, sequenced in a study of T cells in Graves' hyperthyroidism and ophthalmopathy. The source material, RNA transcripts, was used to amplify TCR beta CDR3 regions. The primer set for the first-round RT-PCR of the TCR CDR3 was HTBI. TCRdb called the multiplex PCR reads again in MiXCR, with one record for every CDR3 protein. The data contain roughly 500,000 distinct CDR3 sequences, around 43% of them singletons. Material: peripheral blood or thyroid tissue (not recorded which). The source of these receptors is an adult woman with Graves' disease, either hyperthyroidism or ophthalmopathy (not recorded which).

This clonotype has just a few counts. The chain is built from TRBV12-3 or TRBV12-4 and TRBJ1-4, with D possibly matching TRBD1 (5 bases). CDR3 length: 13 amino acids. V was pared by 6 bases and J by 5 bases, with 10 bases between. The CDR3 here is CASSLTVNEKLFF. The CDR3 DNA is TGTGCCAGCAGCTTGACAGTGAATGAAAAACTGTTTTTT.

This clonotype has at least ten counts. The chain has TRBV19 and TRBJ1-5, with TRBD1 matching 8 bases. The V gene end was trimmed by 8 bases and the J gene end by 6 bases; junction bases not matched to a gene: 6. The CDR3 contains 13 residues. Germline CDR1 LNHDA, CDR2 SQIVND (reference sequence). The CDR3 bases are TGTGCCAGTGGACAGGGTGGTATTCAGCCCCAGCATTTT. This gives the protein CASGQGGIQPQHF.

This chain links TRBV18 with TRBJ2-6; tentatively, D is TRBD1 (5 bases). The germline V and J ends were trimmed by 0 bases and 2 bases, with 14 bases remaining between them. The CDR3 runs to 18 residues. From germline, CDR1 is KGHSH and CDR2 LQKENI. CDR3 protein: CASSPPSGKSAGANVLTF. CDR3 in DNA: TGTGCCAGCTCACCACCTTCAGGGAAAAGTGCTGGGGCCAACGTCCTGACTTTC.

This clonotype was observed many times. The chain couples TRBV11-2 to TRBJ2-7, with D unresolved. Trimming left V 3 bases short and J 2 bases short, with 14 bases between. Germline CDR1 is SGHAT and CDR2 is FQNNGV. CDR3 length: 15 residues. CDR3 in amino acids: CASSLHNSLPYEQYF. CDR3 coding DNA: TGTGCCAGCAGCTTGCATAACAGTCTACCCTACGAGCAGTACTTC. The variable domain in full, with the rest retrieved from reference TRBV11-2 and TRBJ2-7, is EAGVAQSPRYKIIEKRQSVAFWCNPISGHATLYWYQQILGQGPKLLIQFQNNGVVDDSQLPKDRFSAERLKGVDSTLKIQPAKLEDSAVYLCASSLHNSLPYEQYFGPGTRLTVT.

The rearrangement links TRBV2 to TRBJ1-5; no clear D gene. CDR3 length: 12 amino acids. V gave up 10 bases and J gave up 11 bases, with 18 bases separating them. From germline, CDR1 is SNHLY and CDR2 FYNNEI. The CDR3 nucleotides are TGTGCCACACAGAATCCGGGAGAGACCCAGCATTTT. As protein: CATQNPGETQHF.

The chain is built from TRBV20-1 and TRBJ1-5; no clear D. The CDR3 extends over 10 amino acids. Germline loops: CDR1 DFQATT, CDR2 SNEGSKA (reference sequence). V dropped 5 bases and J dropped 7 bases, with 6 bases sitting between them. The CDR3 DNA is TGCAGTGCTCTTGGACAGCCCCAGCATTTT. It is translated as CSALGQPQHF.

Note on this clonotype: It is likely a read error, because the conserved phenylalanine at the end of the CDR3 is missing. The chain employs TRBV7-2 and TRBJ1-5; D remains unclear. This CDR3 spans 13 amino acids. Germline CDR1 reads SGHTA; CDR2 reads FQGNSA. The CDR3 region has the DNA TGCGCCAGCAGCCAGTGGACGGGTGGGCCCCAGCATTCA. Protein: CASSQWTGGPQHS.

This clonotype appeared a few times. This sequence joins TRBV7-3 and TRBJ1-5; TRBD1 agrees at 8 bases. Trimming at V came to 5 bases and at J to 6 bases, leaving 9 bases not matched to a gene. Germline loops: CDR1 SGHTA, CDR2 FQGTGA. The CDR3 contains 15 residues. CDR3 region: CASSVDRGRSQPQHF. CDR3 DNA: TGTGCCAGCAGCGTAGACAGGGGACGGAGTCAGCCCCAGCATTTT.

This clonotype appeared many times. The chain employs TRBV29-1 and TRBJ2-3; D is possibly TRBD2 (6 bases). The CDR3 is 14 residues long. V lost 6 bases and J 2 bases, leaving 15 bases between the germline ends. Germline assignment: CDR1 SQVTM and CDR2 ANQGSEA. CDR3 sequence reads: CSVDLGLVTDTQYF. The CDR3 region has the DNA TGCAGCGTGGATCTGGGACTCGTCACAGATACGCAGTATTTT.

This chain links TRBV2 with TRBJ1-1; 7 positions match TRBD1. This CDR3 contains 15 residues. The germline gives CDR1 SNHLY, CDR2 FYNNEI. DNA of the CDR3: TGTGCTAGGGAAGGGGGCGGGTTCGGAAACACTGAAGCTTTCTTT. Translation: CAREGGGFGNTEAFF.

This sequence joins TRBV5-1 and TRBJ1-1, with D unresolved. CDR1 is SGHRS, CDR2 YFSETQ, per germline. V gave up 0 bases and J gave up 5 bases, with 11 bases separating them. This CDR3 is built from 14 residues. The DNA for the CDR3 is TGCGCCAGCAGCTTGGAGGCCCAGAGAACTGAAGCTTTCTTT. Amino acid sequence: CASSLEAQRTEAFF.

The V call is TRBV7-9, the J call TRBJ2-5; TRBD2 matches at 10 bases. V lost 3 bases and J lost 7; bases outside the gene matches: 14. Per the germline V gene, CDR1 is SEHNR and CDR2 is FQNEAQ (reference sequence). The CDR3 spans 17 residues. This CDR3 is CASSLVLAGQSVGTQYF. The CDR3 nucleotides are TGTGCCAGCAGCTTGGTACTAGCGGGACAGAGTGTAGGGACCCAGTACTTC.

In its sample, this clonotype was seen many times. The chain joins TRBV4-1 to TRBJ1-4, with D perhaps matching TRBD1 (5 bases). The CDR3 is 17 amino acids. Trimming took off 2 bases at V and 8 bases at J, with 21 bases between the two ends. The germline CDR1 and CDR2 sequences are MGHRA and YSYEKL. The CDR3 coding sequence is TGCGCCAGCAGCCAAACCGTGTTATGGGGCAGGGACGAAAAACTGTTTTTT. This translates into CASSQTVLWGRDEKLFF.

At least ten counts were recorded for this clonotype. Relative to the germline gene, one junction end is altered; a read error may explain this. The chain joins TRBV19 to TRBJ1-1; D call uncertain. The CDR3 consists of 15 residues. The germline V gene encodes CDR1 LNHDA and CDR2 SQIVND (reference sequence). The CDR3 here is CASKAADSMNTEASF. CDR3 DNA sequence: TGTGCCAGTAAAGCGGCTGATTCTATGAACACTGAAGCTTCCTTT.

The chain recombines TRBV12-3 or TRBV12-4 with TRBJ1-4; maybe TRBD1 (5 bases). This CDR3 contains 15 residues. V dropped 2 bases and J dropped 8 bases, with 15 bases sitting between them. CDR3 sequence: CASSLNGRAREKLFF. CDR3 nucleotides: TGTGCCAGCAGTTTAAATGGCAGGGCCAGGGAAAAACTGTTTTTT.

The gene calls are TRBV9 and TRBJ2-7, with unresolved D. CDR1 and CDR2 (germline): SGDLS, YYNGEE. The CDR3 consists of 14 residues. V was shortened by 0 bases and J by 2 bases, with 9 bases between the two germline ends. CDR3 sequence: CASSVAPETYEQYF. CDR3 DNA: TGTGCCAGCAGCGTAGCGCCGGAAACCTACGAGCAGTACTTC.

This clonotype showed up many times. The chain is built from TRBV6-5 and TRBJ2-7, with a possible D match to TRBD2 (5 bases). Germline V gene sequence: CDR1 MNHEY, CDR2 SVGAGI. V was clipped by 0 bases and J by 4 bases, with 13 bases between them. The CDR3 contains 15 residues. CDR3 nucleotides: TGTGCCAGCAGTTACTCGATAGCACGGGGATACGAGCAGTACTTC. It encodes CASSYSIARGYEQYF.

This clonotype was counted ten times or more. The DNA of the CDR3 is TGTGCCAGCAGCGTCTTGGACAGGCACACCGGGGAGCTGTTTTTT. It translates to CASSVLDRHTGELFF. This chain joins TRBV9 and TRBJ2-2; the match to TRBD1 covers 7 bases. The germline V gene encodes CDR1 SGDLS and CDR2 YYNGEE. With V trimmed by 2 bases and J by 3 bases, 4 bases remained unmatched. CDR3 length: 15 amino acids. The variable domain in full, with the rest retrieved from reference TRBV9 and TRBJ2-2, is DSGVTQTPKHLITATGQRVTLRCSPRSGDLSVYWYQQSLDQGLQFLIQYYNGEERAKGNILERFSAQQFPDLHSELNLSSLELGDSALYFCASSVLDRHTGELFFGEGSRLTVL.

There are a few counts of this clonotype. V gene TRBV18 combines with J gene TRBJ1-1, with 9 positions matching TRBD1. Losses at the gene ends were 8 bases for V and 5 bases for J; bases not matched to a gene: 3. This CDR3 has 12 amino acids. Germline CDR1 reads KGHSH; CDR2 reads LQKENI. The CDR3 here is CASGQGRTEAFF. CDR3 nucleotide sequence: TGTGCCAGCGGACAGGGGAGGACTGAAGCTTTCTTT.

This clonotype was found a few times. The V call is TRBV4-1, the J call TRBJ2-7, with 9 bases identical to TRBD1. Germline V lookup: CDR1 MGHRA, CDR2 YSYEKL. There are 17 residues in the CDR3. Unmatched junction bases numbered 12, after V lost 4 bases and J lost 2 bases. The chain's CDR3 is CASSRGEQGARTYEQYF. Here the CDR3 DNA reads TGCGCCAGCAGCCGAGGGGAACAGGGGGCGCGGACCTACGAGCAGTACTTC.

The chain carries TRBV5-1 and TRBJ2-1; either TRBD1 or TRBD2 may supply D (5 bases each). CDR3 length: 14 residues. Germline V lookup: CDR1 SGHRS, CDR2 YFSETQ. Trimming shortened V by 0 bases and J by 8 bases, and 12 bases separated the two germline ends. The CDR3 DNA sequence: TGCGCCAGCAGCTTGGCACTGGGGACCGATGAGCAGTTCTTC. It encodes CASSLALGTDEQFF.

This clonotype has ten or more counts. J is TRBJ2-2 and V is TRBV20-1; TRBD2 might be the D (5 bases). The CDR3 consists of 11 residues. The germline V gene encodes CDR1 DFQATT and CDR2 SNEGSKA (reference sequence). Trimming removed 6 bases at V and 6 bases at J, with 8 bases between. The CDR3 is CSAGGSGELFF. The CDR3 DNA sequence: TGCAGTGCCGGAGGTTCCGGGGAGCTGTTTTTT.

In this sample, this clonotype turned up many times. The rearrangement links TRBV20-1 to TRBJ2-7; TRBD1 matches 7 bases. There are 14 residues in the CDR3. Germline V gene lookup returns CDR1 DFQATT and CDR2 SNEGSKA (reference sequence). V shed 1 base, J shed 3 bases, and the junction held 6 bases outside the gene matches. For the CDR3, the DNA is TGCAGTGCTAGAGCCCTCGGGACAGACTACGAGCAGTACTTC. Residues: CSARALGTDYEQYF.

This clonotype was counted only a few times. The V and J genes are TRBV12-3 or TRBV12-4 and TRBJ1-5; no firm D call. V dropped 3 bases and J dropped 2 bases, with 20 bases sitting between them. The CDR3 totals 18 residues. The CDR3 DNA sequence: TGTGCCAGCAGTTTTGGCAGCCAACTATCTGTTGGCAATCAGCCCCAGCATTTT. Encoded protein: CASSFGSQLSVGNQPQHF.

The J gene is TRBJ2-2, the V gene TRBV19, with a weak D call TRBD2 (5 bases). CDR1 and CDR2 from the germline V gene are LNHDA and SQIVND (reference sequence). CDR3 length equals 14 residues. Trimming took 3 bases from V and 7 from J, leaving 12 bases between them. The CDR3 loop is CASSIKRRGGELFF. CDR3 DNA: TGTGCCAGTAGTATTAAGCGACGGGGCGGGGAGCTGTTTTTT.